This T cell receptor (beta chain) was observed in a study of identical twins. TCRdb re-derived calls from the 5' RACE reads in MiXCR, one entry per CDR3 protein. This table holds 460,000 or so distinct CDR3 sequences, 14% found once. This clonotype was observed a handful of times. The same data also went into a second study, on yellow fever vaccine responses in identical twins.

This receptor was identified in a woman younger than 30 in good health. Sequencing was carried out using CD4+ T cells sorted from blood.

In DNA, the CDR3 is TGTGCCACCAGCAGAGGGGGGATTTTACGCGAGCAGTACTTC. Translating gives CATSRGGILREQYF. The gene calls are TRBV15 and TRBJ2-7, with D possibly called TRBD1 or TRBD2 (5 bases each). CDR1 and CDR2 from the germline V gene are LNHNV and YYDKDF (reference sequence). Trimming cost V 1 base and J 6 bases, with 13 bases left between them. There are 14 residues in the CDR3.